These T cell receptor beta chains were read from a single sample in a study of T cell repertoires in ileal Crohn's disease. Here immunoSEQ multiplex PCR was the method, and the copy in TCRdb shows in-frame clones only, minus some. The data contain under 20,000 clones, around 70% of them seen just once; the ten biggest clones take up 4% to 4.5%. The sequenced material came from ileal tissue. The receptors stem from an adult with Crohn's disease. Both conserved end residues are trimmed from each CDR3. A D gene is named only where the DNA matches it firmly. Clone size is given for some rows only: seen once, a few or many times, or a class if the clone is expanded.

CDR3aa: ASSPEFGSYNEQF; v_gene: TRBV7-2; abundance: once; d_gene: NA
CDR3aa: ASTQGRVDYGYT; v_gene: TRBV5-4; abundance: NA; d_gene: NA
CDR3aa: ASSDWGGYEQY; v_gene: TRBV6-1; abundance: NA; d_gene: TRBD2
CDR3aa: ASSISGLGKNIQY; v_gene: TRBV19; abundance: NA; d_gene: NA
CDR3aa: ASSIRTEYEQY; v_gene: TRBV19; abundance: NA; d_gene: NA
CDR3aa: ASSQDGTGGTTDGYT; v_gene: TRBV4-3; abundance: NA; d_gene: TRBD1
CDR3aa: ATGHHWTEAF; v_gene: TRBV6-1; abundance: NA; d_gene: NA
CDR3aa: ASSLMGARAFTEAF; v_gene: TRBV28; abundance: few; d_gene: NA
CDR3aa: ASKGSGGQETQY; v_gene: TRBV6-5; abundance: NA; d_gene: TRBD2
CDR3aa: ASRASNQPQH; v_gene: TRBV2; abundance: NA; d_gene: NA
CDR3aa: ASSLLGTGELF; v_gene: TRBV5-1; abundance: NA; d_gene: NA
CDR3aa: ASSTVRGGRQGAEAF; v_gene: TRBV11-2; abundance: NA; d_gene: TRBD1
CDR3aa: ASSLLLSLALETQY; v_gene: TRBV7-9; abundance: NA; d_gene: NA
CDR3aa: ASSRGGTSYEQY; v_gene: TRBV4-2; abundance: NA; d_gene: NA
CDR3aa: ASSAHGVAEQF; v_gene: TRBV9; abundance: once; d_gene: NA
CDR3aa: ASSLDPGKPQH; v_gene: TRBV7-7; abundance: few; d_gene: NA
CDR3aa: SVTGVVNTGELF; v_gene: TRBV29-1; abundance: few; d_gene: NA
CDR3aa: AWRGLGTGELF; v_gene: TRBV30; abundance: once; d_gene: NA
CDR3aa: ASSLGWRTDTQY; v_gene: TRBV5-1; abundance: NA; d_gene: NA
CDR3aa: AWSSWGGKNTEAF; v_gene: TRBV30; abundance: NA; d_gene: NA
CDR3aa: ASSPWGEPNQPQH; v_gene: TRBV7-2; abundance: NA; d_gene: NA
CDR3aa: ASSPTAAGLANYGYT; v_gene: TRBV18; abundance: few; d_gene: NA
CDR3aa: AISLTSGRDNEQF; v_gene: TRBV10-3; abundance: once; d_gene: TRBD2
CDR3aa: SVAGLADPMFSYEQY; v_gene: TRBV29-1; abundance: NA; d_gene: TRBD2
CDR3aa: GWRLAGRETQY; v_gene: TRBV29-1; abundance: NA; d_gene: TRBD2
CDR3aa: SVAKTGGYGYT; v_gene: TRBV29-1; abundance: NA; d_gene: TRBD1
CDR3aa: ASSFAAGAANYGYT; v_gene: TRBV27; abundance: NA; d_gene: NA
CDR3aa: ASSPPRTGPGELF; v_gene: TRBV18; abundance: NA; d_gene: TRBD1
CDR3aa: AWRAHSPGF; v_gene: TRBV30; abundance: NA; d_gene: NA
CDR3aa: SVGVGKETQY; v_gene: TRBV29-1; abundance: once; d_gene: NA
CDR3aa: ASSSTPGTSGNSRNEQF; v_gene: TRBV5-6; abundance: NA; d_gene: TRBD2
CDR3aa: ASSTTSLNEQF; v_gene: TRBV5-1; abundance: NA; d_gene: NA
CDR3aa: ASSHGGLAGPNNEQF; v_gene: TRBV4-2; abundance: NA; d_gene: TRBD2
CDR3aa: ASSVGGVGETQY; v_gene: TRBV6-5; abundance: few; d_gene: TRBD2
CDR3aa: ARSQVGAPAKNIQY; v_gene: TRBV5-6; abundance: once; d_gene: NA
CDR3aa: ASSLDLSTRGYT; v_gene: TRBV5-1; abundance: few; d_gene: NA
CDR3aa: ASRMSTPLH; v_gene: TRBV2; abundance: NA; d_gene: NA
CDR3aa: ASSYSRYRRSTDTQY; v_gene: TRBV6-7; abundance: NA; d_gene: NA
CDR3aa: AWSLQGLVGAF; v_gene: TRBV30; abundance: NA; d_gene: NA
CDR3aa: ASSLALKNTEAF; v_gene: TRBV7-2; abundance: NA; d_gene: NA
CDR3aa: ASSLAGYNEQF; v_gene: TRBV11-3; abundance: NA; d_gene: NA
CDR3aa: ASTGLSEGYT; v_gene: TRBV2; abundance: NA; d_gene: NA
CDR3aa: ASSRDRGPYGYT; v_gene: TRBV5-4; abundance: NA; d_gene: TRBD1
CDR3aa: ASRKRQGLIAGGWTDTQY; v_gene: TRBV19; abundance: NA; d_gene: TRBD2
CDR3aa: ARGDSQPQH; v_gene: TRBV10-3; abundance: NA; d_gene: NA
CDR3aa: ASSEEHSGNTIY; v_gene: TRBV25-1; abundance: medium-sized; d_gene: NA
CDR3aa: AIQGTNEKLF; v_gene: TRBV6-6; abundance: medium-sized; d_gene: NA
CDR3aa: ATSRDTGTGSTDTQY; v_gene: TRBV15; abundance: NA; d_gene: TRBD1
CDR3aa: ASSFAPMNTEAF; v_gene: TRBV7-9; abundance: NA; d_gene: NA
CDR3aa: ASSSRGDGYT; v_gene: TRBV7-9; abundance: NA; d_gene: NA
CDR3aa: ASTSAVSSYNEQF; v_gene: TRBV7-2; abundance: NA; d_gene: NA
CDR3aa: ASSLAVNTEAF; v_gene: TRBV5-1; abundance: NA; d_gene: NA
CDR3aa: ASSETGQRGYT; v_gene: TRBV6-1; abundance: NA; d_gene: NA